This record looks at one TCR beta chain sequence and its context. Its antigen is not yet known. The cohort was made up of 666 healthy bone marrow donors. All cohort members were sampled while nominally healthy, although unrecorded immune exposures were likely present. The donor was CMV seropositive and was included in the group of 250 to 300 seropositive cohort members. A peripheral blood sample was collected from each donor, and TCR beta sequencing was performed on peripheral blood mononuclear cells. Genomic DNA extraction from the blood cell samples was performed with the Qiagen DNeasy Blood Extraction Kit. To prepare the library, the immunoSEQ multiplex PCR assay was applied. For the multiplex PCR, a mixture combining 60 forward primers for TCR Vbeta segments and 13 reverse primers for TCR Jbeta segments was used. A multiplex PCR assay on genomic DNA amplified the CDR3 region of rearranged TCR beta genes. The amplified TCR beta libraries were sequenced on the Illumina HiSeq System as 87-base-pair reads. As for how the authors treated the data: A later analysis counted about 80 million unique TCR beta chains across the 600 to 850 repertoires, and roughly 10 million of these chains were shared by at least two donors. A nearest-neighbor algorithm error-corrected the raw reads and collapsed the reads into unique sequences, merging closely related sequences to remove PCR and sequencing errors. CDR3 sequences were aligned to IMGT reference sequences to assign V, D and J gene segments. For a sequence to be retained, a match of at least six nucleotides to both a V gene segment and a J gene segment was required. Rearrangements were called productive when the CDR3 lacked stop codons and stayed in frame with V and J; all others were non-productive. Following IMGT convention, CDR3 was defined as the stretch from the second conserved V-encoded cysteine to the conserved J-encoded phenylalanine. The earlier analysis of around 640 of the donors excluded sequences that lacked an unambiguous match to a single V gene segment. In an earlier analysis of 587 of the donors, V segments were called functional above 56.7% productive rearrangements and were called segregating when the between-donor standard deviation exceeded 5%. A statistical classification framework was built for diagnosing cytomegalovirus status from the catalog of TCR beta chain sequences. A later analysis assigned V and J genes by comparing TCR nucleotide sequences with IMGT/GENE-DB human TR gene sequences. In a later analysis, CDR3 sequences and most-parsimonious VDJ recombination scenarios were assigned using the TCRdist pipeline. In a later analysis, each TCR beta chain was defined by its CDR3 amino acid sequence together with its V-gene family, and reads lacking a unique V-gene family were excluded. To address suspected cross-contamination and a sequencing artifact, a later analysis removed approximately 590 highly shared, low-generation-probability nucleotide sequences. For each public chain, a later analysis derived a clonal expansion index from normalized ranks of inferred template counts within each repertoire. Generation probabilities in a later analysis came from a VDJ recombination model fitted to out-of-frame rearrangements, and those results were checked against IGoR. A later analysis scored TCR-TCR, TCR-HLA and TCR-CMV co-occurrence with hypergeometric tests, applying a repertoire-size bias correction to TCR pairs. In a later analysis, false discovery rates were estimated by permuting HLA or CMV assignments 20 times. In a later analysis, co-occurring TCRs were grouped using DBSCAN, with TCRdist sequence similarity added in when clustering inside HLA-allele-positive subsets. Repertoires with fewer than 30,000 or more than 120,000 public chains, plus five repertoires with anomalous nucleotide sharing, were excluded from co-occurrence clustering. TCRdb stores this immuneACCESS table with in-frame sequences only. Part of the clones is absent; in the studies checked, under half of the shortfall reflects unresolved V genes, and no reason is known for the rest. V, J and clone size are those of that table, while D and trimming were read from the DNA. For this sample, the table gives under 200,000 clones. The top ten constitute around 0.79% of the sample.

The germline V end is reduced by 5 bases and the J end by 0 bases; junction bases left unmatched: 5. The CDR3 contains 15 residues, cysteine and phenylalanine counted. The CDR3 DNA has 45 bases and is translated from base 1. Per the germline V gene (reference sequence), MNHEY is the CDR1 and SMNVEV is the CDR2. The data derive from a study of cytomegalovirus exposure and HLA in healthy donors (dated by TCRdb to between 2016 and 2019). Regarding the study in general: An earlier analysis of roughly 500 of the donors reported 250 to 350 Gb of sequence data and roughly 100 million unique TCR beta sequences from 150 million to 200 million T cells. Rather than drawing on any new phenotypic data, the later analysis identified candidate immune exposures from TCR beta sequences and the way those sequences occurred across donors. Typing coverage differed by locus: A, B, C, DRB1 and DQB1 were typed in about 629-630 donors, DQA1 in 500 to 550, DPA1 in nearly 610, and DPB1 in 472. Among 398 genotyped donors of the cohort, an average of roughly 240,000 unique TCR beta nucleotide sequences were sequenced per donor, around a sixth of them non-productive. HLA typing included class I and class II loci at four-digit resolution. Among the 398 genotyped donors, 81% belonged to the genetic ancestry cluster associated with self-reported Caucasian donors. The study profiled the T cell repertoires of 550 to 700 subjects by immunosequencing and related them to cytomegalovirus serostatus. About 5 DR-DQ haplotypes were handled as single units for association and clustering, since linkage in the cohort was strong. Alongside the repertoire data, information on donor age, sex, ethnicity and CMV serostatus was compiled. An earlier analysis of fewer than 700 of the donors applied high-throughput TCR beta sequencing to assess whether each TCR beta V gene segment acted as functional or pseudogenic. High-throughput TCR immunosequencing, statistical association of individual TCRs with disease status, and machine learning were combined to predict cytomegalovirus infection status. A later genetic analysis took genome-wide SNP genotypes for about three fifths of the roughly 670 donors and used that subset as a discovery cohort. An early release covering just under 650 HLA-typed donors comprised about 310 gigabases of sequencing data and around 80 million unique TCR sequences. Every repertoire in the discovery cohort had been generated on one and the same sequencing platform. In a later analysis, previously published TCR beta repertoires from 666 donors were re-analyzed and high-resolution HLA genotyping was added so that TCR occurrence patterns could be studied. Along with the approximately 650-subject first cohort, a separate validation cohort of over a hundred different subjects was used. The study aimed to test whether signatures of past pathogen exposure could be identified by cataloging public T cell receptors.

Overall results and qualifications from the work: Across donors, most TCR sequences were observed very rarely, whereas some public TCRs were present in many individuals. In an earlier analysis of about 550 of the donors, most TCR beta V segments were observed in productive rearrangements about 87% or about 30% of the time, broadly matching IMGT annotations. Immune exposure information for the cohort was limited to CMV serostatus. The presence/absence analyses assumed that sequencing depth was roughly uniform across donors, and that assumption may not be true. Because counts were too low, about 15 rarely observed V segments, including chromosome 9 orphons, were left out of the earlier analysis of 500 to 650 of the donors. Some IMGT-functional V segments, including TRBV6-2 and TRBV6-3, could not be told apart with the 87-base-pair reads, so those segments were excluded. Specific HLA alleles were associated with over 15,000 TCR beta sequences at a false discovery rate of 0.05 in a later analysis. A further reported finding was that TCR beta sequences accurately predicted the HLA-A and HLA-B alleles for most subjects in the first cohort. According to a later genetic analysis, donors in an Asian-associated ancestry cluster had fewer N-insertions in productive TCRs than the approximately 670-donor mean. Because HLA typing was missing for some donors at each locus, association tests included only the typed subset. In this cohort, only TCR beta chains were sequenced, and detectable features were limited by the absence of alpha or paired-chain data. When HLA alleles, especially DR and DQ, strongly co-occurred, attributing TCR associations to individual alleles was difficult. A group of highly shared sequence variants was considered likely to be a technical artifact of the sequencing pipeline. Correlated functional status among segregating V segments might reflect linkage disequilibrium, but an unknown experimental factor could not be ruled out. A later analysis found that TCR association rates varied across HLA loci, with DRB1 alleles showing the most associated TCRs and HLA-C alleles the fewest. The study gave a list of 150 to 200 TCR beta chains associated with cytomegalovirus. According to a later analysis, parvovirus B19, influenza, CMV and Epstein-Barr virus appeared linked to several top co-occurrence clusters. The classifier was reported to diagnose cytomegalovirus status with high specificity and sensitivity in both the original cohort and the validation cohort. Compared with equally common non-associated chains, HLA-associated TCR beta chains in a later analysis were more clonally expanded and had lower generation probabilities. A later analysis found that most CMV-associated TCR beta chains appeared HLA-restricted, with HLA associations seemingly driven largely by CMV exposure. In vitro tests confirmed that a few of the cytomegalovirus-associated TCR beta chains recognize cytomegalovirus antigens. An association between a missense DCLRE1C variant and V-gene and J-gene trimming of TCR beta chains was found in a later genetic analysis and replicated in an independent cohort. The authors suggested that the approach could potentially be extended to other disease states and immunological phenotypes.

The chain couples TRBV27 to TRBJ1-1; TRBD1 aligns with 8 central bases. This sequence originates from a young woman in good health and CMV-seropositive. The sequencing input was PBMCs. DNA sequence: TGTGCCAGCAGTCTCTCGACAGGGGTGAACACTGAAGCTTTCTTT. This translates into CASSLSTGVNTEAFF.